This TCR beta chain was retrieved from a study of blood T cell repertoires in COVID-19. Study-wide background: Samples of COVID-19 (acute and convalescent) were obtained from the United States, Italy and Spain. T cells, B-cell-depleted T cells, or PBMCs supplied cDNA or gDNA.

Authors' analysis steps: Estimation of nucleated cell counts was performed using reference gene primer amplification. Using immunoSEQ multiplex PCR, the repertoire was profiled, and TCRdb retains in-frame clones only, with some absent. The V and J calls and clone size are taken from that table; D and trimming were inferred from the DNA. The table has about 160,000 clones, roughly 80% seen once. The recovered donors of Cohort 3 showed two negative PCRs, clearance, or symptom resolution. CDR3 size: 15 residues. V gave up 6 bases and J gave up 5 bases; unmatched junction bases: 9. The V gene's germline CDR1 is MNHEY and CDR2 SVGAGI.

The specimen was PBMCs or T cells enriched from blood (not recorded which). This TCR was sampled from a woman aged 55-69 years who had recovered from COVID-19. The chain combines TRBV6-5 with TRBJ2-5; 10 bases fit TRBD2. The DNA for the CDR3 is TGTGCCAGCAGCGGAGGCGGAGCGGGGGGGGAGACCCAGTACTTC. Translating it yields CASSGGGAGGETQYF.